This is a list of T cell receptor beta chains from one sample in a study of blood T cell repertoires in COVID-19. Sequencing was performed with immunoSEQ multiplex PCR; in TCRdb, only in-frame clones are kept and a portion is missing. The sample contains 150,000 to 200,000 clones, approximately 79% of which appear only once. Sequencing used peripheral blood. Receptors were obtained from a man aged 55 to 70 with active or convalescent COVID-19. Both conserved end residues are part of each CDR3. The D gene is left open where the match is weak. Clone size is shown for a subset of rows, as once, few, many or a class of expanded clone.

J gene,V gene,D gene,clone size,CDR3 protein,CDR3 DNA
TRBJ1-1,TRBV11-3,-,-,CASSLSGNTEAFF,TGTGCCAGCAGCTTATCCGGGAACACTGAAGCTTTCTTT
TRBJ1-6,TRBV28,-,-,CASSLFPETVYNSPLHF,TGTGCCAGCAGTTTATTCCCTGAAACAGTCTATAATTCACCCCTCCACTTT
TRBJ1-4,TRBV27,-,-,CASSLTGSEKLFF,TGTGCCAGCAGTTTAACAGGGTCTGAAAAACTGTTTTTT
TRBJ1-4,TRBV11-2,TRBD1,-,CASSLDRGIKKLFF,TGTGCCAGCAGCTTAGACAGGGGGATAAAAAAACTGTTTTTT
TRBJ1-1,TRBV14,-,-,CASSQDQGWGTEAFF,TGTGCCAGCAGCCAAGACCAGGGGTGGGGGACTGAAGCTTTCTTT
TRBJ2-3,TRBV11-3,-,-,CASSLGGAGALDTQYF,TGTGCCAGCAGCCTGGGTGGAGCGGGTGCATTAGATACGCAGTATTTT
TRBJ2-7,TRBV7-2,TRBD1,medium-sized,CASSLRDRVGEQYF,TGTGCCAGCAGCTTGAGGGACAGGGTTGGTGAGCAGTACTTC
TRBJ2-5,TRBV27,TRBD1,-,CASRAGTGVTETQYF,TGTGCCAGCAGGGCCGGGACAGGGGTAACAGAGACCCAGTACTTC
TRBJ2-3,TRBV29-1,-,-,CSVDGQGNTDTQYF,TGCAGCGTTGATGGTCAGGGAAACACAGATACGCAGTATTTT
TRBJ1-2,TRBV6-5,-,-,CASSYSGGRYGYTF,TGTGCCAGCAGTTACTCGGGAGGGAGATATGGCTACACCTTC
TRBJ2-7,TRBV6-6,-,-,CASSSPGGRIYF,TGTGCCAGCAGCTCCCCCGGCGGGCGGATCTACTTC
TRBJ1-5,TRBV7-2,-,few,CASSLDVRTRNQPQHF,TGTGCCAGCAGCTTAGATGTCAGGACAAGAAATCAGCCCCAGCATTTT
TRBJ2-2,TRBV2,TRBD2,few,CASSSGLAGDGELFF,TGTGCCAGCAGTTCCGGACTAGCGGGTGACGGGGAGCTGTTTTTT
TRBJ1-5,TRBV7-2,TRBD1,-,CASSISRTGGGQPQHF,TGTGCCAGCAGCATAAGCAGGACAGGGGGCGGCCAGCCCCAGCATTTT
TRBJ2-7,TRBV4-3,-,-,CASSQDRDTSYEQYF,TGCGCCAGCAGCCAAGATAGGGACACCTCCTACGAGCAGTACTTC
TRBJ2-5,TRBV28,TRBD2,-,CASSLQTSGEETQYF,TGTGCCAGCAGTTTACAGACTAGCGGAGAAGAGACCCAGTACTTC
TRBJ1-2,TRBV5-4,TRBD1,-,CASSPTGSRGYTF,TGTGCCAGCAGCCCGACAGGGTCCAGAGGCTACACCTTC
TRBJ2-3,TRBV7-2,-,-,CASSLGGGADTQYF,TGTGCCAGCAGCTTGGGGGGTGGGGCAGATACGCAGTATTTT
TRBJ2-7,TRBV24-1,TRBD2,-,CATSPNGLADTTKPDEQYF,TGTGCCACCAGTCCAAACGGACTAGCGGACACTACGAAACCTGACGAGCAGTACTTC
TRBJ2-3,TRBV20-1,-,-,CSASGGQGRGDTQYF,TGCAGTGCTAGTGGAGGGCAGGGGAGGGGAGATACGCAGTATTTT
TRBJ2-3,TRBV3-1/TRBV3-2,TRBD2,-,CASSQASGGADTQYF,TGTGCCAGCAGCCAAGCTAGCGGGGGCGCAGATACGCAGTATTTT
TRBJ2-7,TRBV6-5,-,once,CASRRDKFYEQYF,TGTGCCAGCAGACGGGATAAATTCTACGAGCAGTACTTC
TRBJ1-1,TRBV28,-,once,CASKGALDTEAFF,TGTGCCAGCAAAGGGGCATTGGACACTGAAGCTTTCTTT
TRBJ1-5,TRBV27,-,-,CASSFRPPRGNQPQHF,TGTGCCAGCAGTTTCAGACCCCCGAGGGGCAATCAGCCCCAGCATTTT
TRBJ2-7,TRBV5-1,TRBD2,-,CASSLKSSGSHEQYF,TGCGCCAGCAGCTTGAAGTCTAGCGGGAGCCACGAGCAGTACTTC
TRBJ2-7,TRBV5-5,TRBD2,-,CASTMGSGSFDEQYF,TGTGCCAGCACCATGGGGAGCGGGAGCTTCGACGAGCAGTACTTC
TRBJ1-2,TRBV5-6,-,-,CASSRKHYGYTF,TGTGCCAGCAGCCGAAAGCACTATGGCTACACCTTC
TRBJ1-5,TRBV30,-,-,CAWSVGGRDQPQHF,TGTGCCTGGAGTGTGGGAGGGAGGGATCAGCCCCAGCATTTT
TRBJ2-7,TRBV4-3,TRBD1,-,CASSQAETGEDEQYF,TGCGCCAGCAGCCAAGCAGAGACAGGGGAAGACGAGCAGTACTTC
TRBJ2-7,TRBV11-3,-,-,CASSLQGNSAYEQYF,TGTGCCAGCAGCCTACAGGGAAATTCGGCCTACGAGCAGTACTTC
TRBJ2-1,TRBV13,TRBD2,-,CASSRPGTSGSEEQFF,TGTGCCAGCAGCCGCCCCGGGACTAGCGGGAGTGAAGAGCAGTTCTTC
TRBJ1-5,TRBV7-6,-,-,CASSRGQVGQPQHF,TGTGCCAGCAGCCGAGGACAAGTTGGTCAGCCCCAGCATTTT
TRBJ2-1,TRBV18,TRBD2,-,CASSFEVAGGNEQFF,TGTGCCAGCTCATTCGAGGTAGCGGGAGGCAATGAGCAGTTCTTC
TRBJ1-2,TRBV5-8,TRBD1,-,CASSQEDRGVRGYTF,TGTGCCAGCAGCCAAGAGGACAGGGGAGTGAGGGGCTACACCTTC
TRBJ2-1,TRBV7-3,-,-,CASSLRGPSGVEQFF,TGTGCCAGCAGCTTAAGGGGCCCCTCGGGGGTCGAGCAGTTCTTC